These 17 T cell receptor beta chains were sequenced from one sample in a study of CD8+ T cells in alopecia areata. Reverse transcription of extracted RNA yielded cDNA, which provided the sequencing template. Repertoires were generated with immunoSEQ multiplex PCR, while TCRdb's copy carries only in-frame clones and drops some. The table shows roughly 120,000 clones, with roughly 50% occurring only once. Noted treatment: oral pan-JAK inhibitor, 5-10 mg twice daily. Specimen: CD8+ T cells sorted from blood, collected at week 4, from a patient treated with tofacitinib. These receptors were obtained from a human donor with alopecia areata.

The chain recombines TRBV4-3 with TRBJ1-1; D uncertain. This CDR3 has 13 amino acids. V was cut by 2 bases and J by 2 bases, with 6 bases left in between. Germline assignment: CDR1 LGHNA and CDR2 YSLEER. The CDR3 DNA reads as TGCGCCAGCAGCCAAAGGCGAAACACTGAAGCTTTCTTT. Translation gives CASSQRRNTEAFF.

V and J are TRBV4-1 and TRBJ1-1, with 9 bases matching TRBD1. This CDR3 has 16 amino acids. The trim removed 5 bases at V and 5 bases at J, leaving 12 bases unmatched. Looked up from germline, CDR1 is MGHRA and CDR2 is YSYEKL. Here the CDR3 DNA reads TGCGCCAGCAGCACACAGGGGGCAGTGGGTAAGACTGAAGCTTTCTTT. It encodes CASSTQGAVGKTEAFF.

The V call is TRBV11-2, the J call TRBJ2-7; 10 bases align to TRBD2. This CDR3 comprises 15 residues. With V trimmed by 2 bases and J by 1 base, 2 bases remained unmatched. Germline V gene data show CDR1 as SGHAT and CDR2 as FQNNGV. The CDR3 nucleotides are TGTGCCAGCAGCTTACCTAGCGGGGGTTCCTACGAGCAGTACTTC. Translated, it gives CASSLPSGGSYEQYF.

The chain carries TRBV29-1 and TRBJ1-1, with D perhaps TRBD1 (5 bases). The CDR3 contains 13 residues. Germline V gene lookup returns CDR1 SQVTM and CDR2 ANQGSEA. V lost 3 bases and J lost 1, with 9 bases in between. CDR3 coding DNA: TGCAGCGTTGATACAGGACGGAACACTGAAGCTTTCTTT. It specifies CSVDTGRNTEAFF. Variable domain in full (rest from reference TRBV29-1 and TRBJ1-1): SAVISQKPSRDICQRGTSLTIQCQVDSQVTMMFWYRQQPGQSLTLIATANQGSEATYESGFVIDKFPISRPNLTFSTLTVSNMSPEDSSIYLCSVDTGRNTEAFFGQGTRLTVV.

The CDR3 DNA reads TGTGCCAGCGGGAGACCCCTCCACTTT. This codes for CASGRPLHF. The genes are TRBV7-9 and TRBJ1-6, with no clear D. Germline V gene sequence: CDR1 SEHNR, CDR2 FQNEAQ (reference sequence). Trimming left V 8 bases short and J 12 bases short, with 5 bases between. CDR3 length: 9 amino acids.

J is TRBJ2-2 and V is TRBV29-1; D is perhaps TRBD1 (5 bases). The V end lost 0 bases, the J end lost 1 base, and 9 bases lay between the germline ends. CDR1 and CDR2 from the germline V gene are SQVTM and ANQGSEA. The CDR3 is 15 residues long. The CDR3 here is CSVEEWGKNTGELFF. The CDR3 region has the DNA TGCAGCGTTGAAGAGTGGGGCAAGAACACCGGGGAGCTGTTTTTT.

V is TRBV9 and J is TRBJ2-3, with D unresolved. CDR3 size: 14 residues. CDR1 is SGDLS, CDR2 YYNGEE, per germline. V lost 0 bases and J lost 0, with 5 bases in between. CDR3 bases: TGTGCCAGCAGCGTAGAAGGGAGCACAGATACGCAGTATTTT. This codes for CASSVEGSTDTQYF.

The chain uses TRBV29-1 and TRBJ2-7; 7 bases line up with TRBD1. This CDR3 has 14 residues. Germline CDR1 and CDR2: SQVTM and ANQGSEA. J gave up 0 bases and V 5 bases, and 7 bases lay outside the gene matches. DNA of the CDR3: TGCAGCGTTTTTCTCGGGGACAGCTCCTACGAGCAGTACTTC. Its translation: CSVFLGDSSYEQYF.

The CDR3: CASSPWTGDEKLFF. The CDR3 DNA is TGTGCCAGCAGTCCTTGGACAGGGGATGAAAAACTGTTTTTT. The chain has TRBV27 and TRBJ1-4; TRBD1 matches at 9 bases. CDR3 size: 14 residues. Looked up from germline, CDR1 is MNHEY and CDR2 is SMNVEV (reference sequence). Unmatched junction bases numbered 4, after V lost 5 bases and J lost 6 bases.

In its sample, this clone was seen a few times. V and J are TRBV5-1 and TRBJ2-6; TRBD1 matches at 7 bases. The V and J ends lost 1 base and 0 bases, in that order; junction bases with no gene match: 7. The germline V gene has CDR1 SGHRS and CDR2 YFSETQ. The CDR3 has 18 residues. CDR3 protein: CASSLLQGPLSGANVLTF. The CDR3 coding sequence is TGCGCCAGCAGCTTGTTACAGGGGCCTCTCTCTGGGGCCAACGTCCTGACTTTC.

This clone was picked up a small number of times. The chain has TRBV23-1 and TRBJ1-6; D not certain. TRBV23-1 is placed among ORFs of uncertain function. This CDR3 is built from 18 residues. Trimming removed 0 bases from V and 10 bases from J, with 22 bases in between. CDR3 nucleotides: TGCGCCAGCAGTCAATCTTCGACATCCGGTGGTAATGGGTCACCCCTCCACTTT. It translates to CASSQSSTSGGNGSPLHF.

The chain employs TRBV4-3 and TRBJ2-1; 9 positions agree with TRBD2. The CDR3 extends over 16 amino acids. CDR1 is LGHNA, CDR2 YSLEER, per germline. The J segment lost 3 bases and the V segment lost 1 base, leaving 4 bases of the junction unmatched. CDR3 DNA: TGCGCCAGCAGCCAAGGGGCTAGCGGGGTCTACAATGAGCAGTTCTTC. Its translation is CASSQGASGVYNEQFF.

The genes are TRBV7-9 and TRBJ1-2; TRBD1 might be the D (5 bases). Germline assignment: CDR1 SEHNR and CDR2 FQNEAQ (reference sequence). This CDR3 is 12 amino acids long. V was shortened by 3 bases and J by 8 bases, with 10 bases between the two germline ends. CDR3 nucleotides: TGTGCCAGCAGCTTGGTACAGGAGGGCTACACCTTC. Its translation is CASSLVQEGYTF.

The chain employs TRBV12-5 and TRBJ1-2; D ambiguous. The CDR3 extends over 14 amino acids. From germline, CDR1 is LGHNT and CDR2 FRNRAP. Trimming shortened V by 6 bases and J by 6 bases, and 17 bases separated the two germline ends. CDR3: CASGLQASTDGYTF. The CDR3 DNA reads TGTGCTAGTGGCTTGCAGGCCAGCACGGATGGCTACACCTTC.

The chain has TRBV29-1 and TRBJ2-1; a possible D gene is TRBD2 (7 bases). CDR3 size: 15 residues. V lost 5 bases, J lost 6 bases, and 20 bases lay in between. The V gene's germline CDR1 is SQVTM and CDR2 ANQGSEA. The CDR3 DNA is TGCAGCGTTAACCCCCTAAACAGGGAGGGCAATGAGCAGTTCTTC. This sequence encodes CSVNPLNREGNEQFF.

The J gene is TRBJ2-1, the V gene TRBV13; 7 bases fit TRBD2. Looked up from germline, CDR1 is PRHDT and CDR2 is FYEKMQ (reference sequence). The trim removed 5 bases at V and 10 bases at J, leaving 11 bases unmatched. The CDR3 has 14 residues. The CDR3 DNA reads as TGTGCCAGCAGCGCCCGACTAGCCTCGTACGAGCAGTTCTTC. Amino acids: CASSARLASYEQFF.

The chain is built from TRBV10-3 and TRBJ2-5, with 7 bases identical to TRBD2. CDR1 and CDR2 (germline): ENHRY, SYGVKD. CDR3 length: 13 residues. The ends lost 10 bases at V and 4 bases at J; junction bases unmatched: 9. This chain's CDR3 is CATSSGAGETQYF. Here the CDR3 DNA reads TGTGCCACCTCCAGCGGGGCGGGAGAGACCCAGTACTTC.